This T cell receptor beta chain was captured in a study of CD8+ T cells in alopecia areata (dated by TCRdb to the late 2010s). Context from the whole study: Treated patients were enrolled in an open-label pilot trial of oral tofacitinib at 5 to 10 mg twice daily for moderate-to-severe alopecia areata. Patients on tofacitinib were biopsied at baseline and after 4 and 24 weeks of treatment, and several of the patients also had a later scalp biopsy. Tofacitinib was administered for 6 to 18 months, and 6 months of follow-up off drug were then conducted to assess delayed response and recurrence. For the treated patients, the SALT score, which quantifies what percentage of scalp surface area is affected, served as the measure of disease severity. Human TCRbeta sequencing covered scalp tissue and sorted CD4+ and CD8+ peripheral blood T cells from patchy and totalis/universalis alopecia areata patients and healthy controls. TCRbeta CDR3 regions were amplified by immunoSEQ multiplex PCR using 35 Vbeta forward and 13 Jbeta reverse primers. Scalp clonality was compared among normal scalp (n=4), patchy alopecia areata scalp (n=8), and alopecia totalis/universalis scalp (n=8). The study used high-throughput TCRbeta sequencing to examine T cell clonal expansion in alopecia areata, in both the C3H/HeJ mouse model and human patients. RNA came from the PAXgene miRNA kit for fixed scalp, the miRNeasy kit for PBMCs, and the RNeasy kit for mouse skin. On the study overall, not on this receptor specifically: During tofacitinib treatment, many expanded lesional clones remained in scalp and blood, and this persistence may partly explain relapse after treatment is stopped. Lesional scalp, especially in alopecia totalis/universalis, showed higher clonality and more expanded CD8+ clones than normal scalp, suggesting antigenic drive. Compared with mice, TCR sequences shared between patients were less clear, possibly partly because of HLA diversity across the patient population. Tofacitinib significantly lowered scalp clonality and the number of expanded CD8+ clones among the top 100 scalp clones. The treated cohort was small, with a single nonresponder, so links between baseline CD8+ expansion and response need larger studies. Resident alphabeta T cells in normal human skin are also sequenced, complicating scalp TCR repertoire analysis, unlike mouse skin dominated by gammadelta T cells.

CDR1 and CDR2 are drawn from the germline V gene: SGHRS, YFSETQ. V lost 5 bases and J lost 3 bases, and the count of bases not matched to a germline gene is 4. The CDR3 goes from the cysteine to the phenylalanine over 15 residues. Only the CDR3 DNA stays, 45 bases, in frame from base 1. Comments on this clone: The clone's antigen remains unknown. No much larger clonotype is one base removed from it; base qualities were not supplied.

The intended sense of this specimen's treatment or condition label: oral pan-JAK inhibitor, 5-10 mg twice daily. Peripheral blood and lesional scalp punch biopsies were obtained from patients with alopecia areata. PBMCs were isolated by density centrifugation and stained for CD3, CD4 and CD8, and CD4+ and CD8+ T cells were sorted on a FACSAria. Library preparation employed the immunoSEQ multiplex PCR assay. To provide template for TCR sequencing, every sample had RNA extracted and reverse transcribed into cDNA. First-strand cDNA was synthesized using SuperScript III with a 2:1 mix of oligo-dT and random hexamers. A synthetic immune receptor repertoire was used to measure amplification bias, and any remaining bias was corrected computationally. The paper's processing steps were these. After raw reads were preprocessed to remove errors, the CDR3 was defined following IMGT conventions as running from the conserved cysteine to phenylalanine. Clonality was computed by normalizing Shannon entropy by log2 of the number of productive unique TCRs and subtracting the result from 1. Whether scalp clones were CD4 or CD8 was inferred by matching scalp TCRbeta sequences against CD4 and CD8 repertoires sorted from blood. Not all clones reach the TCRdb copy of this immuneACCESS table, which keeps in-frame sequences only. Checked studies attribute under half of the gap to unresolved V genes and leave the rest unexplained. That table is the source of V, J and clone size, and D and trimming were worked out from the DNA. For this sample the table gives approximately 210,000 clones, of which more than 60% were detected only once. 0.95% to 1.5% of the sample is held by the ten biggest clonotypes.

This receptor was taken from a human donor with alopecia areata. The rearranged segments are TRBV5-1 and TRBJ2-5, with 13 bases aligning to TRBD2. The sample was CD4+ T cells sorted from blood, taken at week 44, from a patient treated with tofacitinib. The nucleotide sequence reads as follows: TGCGCCAGCAGACTAGCGGGAGGGCGGGAAGAGACCCAGTACTTC. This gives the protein CASRLAGGREETQYF. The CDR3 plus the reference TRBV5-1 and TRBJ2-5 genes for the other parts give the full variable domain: KAGVTQTPRYLIKTRGQQVTLSCSPISGHRSVSWYQQTPGQGLQFLFEYFSETQRNKGNFPGRFSGRQFSNSRSEMNVSTLELGDSALYLCASRLAGGREETQYFGPGTRLLVL.